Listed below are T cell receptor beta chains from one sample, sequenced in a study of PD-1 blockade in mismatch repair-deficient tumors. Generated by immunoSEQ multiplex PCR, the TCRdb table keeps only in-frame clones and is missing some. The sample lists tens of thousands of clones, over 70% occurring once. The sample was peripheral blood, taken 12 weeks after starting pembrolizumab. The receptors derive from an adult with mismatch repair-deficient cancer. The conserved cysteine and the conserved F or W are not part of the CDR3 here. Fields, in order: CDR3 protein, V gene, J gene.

ASSITGLAVYNEQF	TRBV5-1	TRBJ2-1
ASSLFPGGETQY	TRBV7-2	TRBJ2-5
SGAGPADTIY	TRBV29-1	TRBJ1-3
AISEEGLGGYEQY	TRBV10-3	TRBJ2-7
ASSYGGPSYNEQF	TRBV6-6	TRBJ2-1
ASSPSALRGNEQF	TRBV9	TRBJ2-1
ASSQDLGTANTEAF	TRBV4-1	TRBJ1-1
ASSVREINTEAF	TRBV19	TRBJ1-1
ASSPRNTEAF	TRBV18	TRBJ1-1
ASSLDLKAGELF	TRBV11-3	TRBJ2-2
ASSPYRGGDTEAF	TRBV4-1	TRBJ1-1
ASSSGTGNSPQH	TRBV27	TRBJ1-5
ASRAGTTDGELF	TRBV2	TRBJ2-2
ASSLDPAGGRQF	TRBV7-3	TRBJ2-1
ASGLVGNTLSSGNTIY	TRBV12-5	TRBJ1-3
AWSVKGSSTDTQY	TRBV30	TRBJ2-3
ASSLSGNSYEQY	TRBV5-6	TRBJ2-7
ASSNLLRQQY	TRBV11-2	TRBJ2-7